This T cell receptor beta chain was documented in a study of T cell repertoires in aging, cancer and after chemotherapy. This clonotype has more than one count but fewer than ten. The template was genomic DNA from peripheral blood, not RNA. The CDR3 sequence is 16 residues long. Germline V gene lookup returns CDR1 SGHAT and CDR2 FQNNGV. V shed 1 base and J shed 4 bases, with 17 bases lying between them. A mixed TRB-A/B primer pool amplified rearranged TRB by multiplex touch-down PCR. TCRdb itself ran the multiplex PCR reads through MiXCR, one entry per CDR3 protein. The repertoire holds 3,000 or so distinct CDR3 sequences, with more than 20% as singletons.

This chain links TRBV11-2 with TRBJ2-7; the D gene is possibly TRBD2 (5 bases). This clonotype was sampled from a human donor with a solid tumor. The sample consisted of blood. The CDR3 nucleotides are TGTGCCAGCAGCTTAGTGCGGGCAGGCCTAGGGTACGAGCAGTACTTC. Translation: CASSLVRAGLGYEQYF.